This T cell receptor (beta chain) is drawn from a study of Graves' ophthalmopathy and Graves' hyperthyroidism. The overall study: Ahead of any treatment, peripheral blood was obtained at the initial diagnosis.

General observations from the study: The blood repertoire also included most expanded thyroid clonotypes above 0.001 frequency.

This clonotype was seen only a few times. The antigen is undetermined. Using RNA transcripts, the TCR beta CDR3 regions were amplified. The workflow started with a first-round RT-PCR run with HTBI primers and then moved on to a second-round multiplex PCR. TCRdb re-analysed the multiplex PCR reads in MiXCR, keeping a single row per CDR3 protein. The table includes about 480,000 distinct CDR3 sequences, approximately 15% detected once. The study enrolled ophthalmopathy donors with moderate-to-severe activity, CAS ≥3, NOSPECS ≥4 and duration under 3 months. If patients had other autoimmune diseases, uncontrolled infections, pregnancy or lactation, they were excluded. The CDR3 sequence is 13 residues long. The germline V and J ends were trimmed by 2 bases and 6 bases, with 10 bases remaining between them. Germline CDR1 reads MNHNS; CDR2 reads SASEGT.

The TCR was taken from a woman aged 30 to 39 with Graves' ophthalmopathy. Sequencing was carried out using blood. V and J are TRBV6-1 and TRBJ1-2, with D unresolved. The CDR3 DNA sequence: TGTGCCAGCAGTGAACGGAGGGCTAATGGCTACACCTTC. Amino acid sequence: CASSERRANGYTF.